The 26 T cell receptor beta chains below come from one sample, sequenced in a study of CD8+CD57+ T cells in acquired aplastic anemia. The template used for profiling TCR beta VDJ and CDR3 was genomic DNA. TCRdb re-called the reads through MiXCR, storing one row per CDR3 protein. This sample carries about 190,000 distinct CDR3 sequences, roughly half of them seen once, and the ten largest clones take roughly 15%. The material sequenced was sorted CD4+, CD8+, or CD8+CD57+ T cells (not recorded which) from PBMCs. The receptors stem from a human donor in good health, serving as a control.

The chain uses TRBV19 and TRBJ2-7, with 8 bases matching TRBD1. The germline V gene encodes CDR1 LNHDA and CDR2 SQIVND (reference sequence). The length of the CDR3 is 14 residues. The junction had 5 bases not matched to a gene; V was cut back by 4 bases and J by 3 bases. The CDR3, as DNA: TGTGCCAGTAGTAGAACCGGGACAGGCTACGAGCAGTACTTC. This gives the protein CASSRTGTGYEQYF.

The J gene is TRBJ2-7, the V gene TRBV9; 7 nucleotides match TRBD1. Germline trimming cut 0 bases from V and 0 bases from J; bases unmatched to any gene: 6. CDR3 length: 16 amino acids. Germline V gene data show CDR1 as SGDLS and CDR2 as YYNGEE. CDR3 protein: CASSVAGTANSYEQYF. DNA for the CDR3: TGTGCCAGCAGCGTAGCCGGGACAGCAAACTCCTACGAGCAGTACTTC. Looking up the rest from reference TRBV9 and TRBJ2-7 gives the full variable domain: DSGVTQTPKHLITATGQRVTLRCSPRSGDLSVYWYQQSLDQGLQFLIQYYNGEERAKGNILERFSAQQFPDLHSELNLSSLELGDSALYFCASSVAGTANSYEQYFGPGTRLTVT.

Many counts were recorded for this clonotype. The chain employs TRBV6-4 and TRBJ2-6; D is unclear. CDR1 MRHNA and CDR2 SNTAGT come from the germline V gene. V lost 3 bases to trimming and J lost 4 bases, with 10 bases between them. The CDR3 consists of 15 residues. This chain's CDR3 is CASSDTGSGANVLTF. The CDR3 bases are TGTGCCAGCAGTGATACCGGTTCAGGGGCCAACGTCCTGACTTTC.

This clonotype was seen many times. J is TRBJ2-3 and V is TRBV5-1; 8 bases match TRBD1. Germline-derived CDR1 and CDR2 are SGHRS and YFSETQ. This CDR3 has 16 amino acids. Unmatched junction bases numbered 10, after V lost 4 bases and J lost 3 bases. This CDR3 is CASSVDRVYLTDTQYF. DNA for the CDR3: TGCGCCAGCAGCGTGGACAGGGTTTATTTAACAGATACGCAGTATTTT. The complete variable domain, with remaining parts taken from reference TRBV5-1 and TRBJ2-3, reads KAGVTQTPRYLIKTRGQQVTLSCSPISGHRSVSWYQQTPGQGLQFLFEYFSETQRNKGNFPGRFSGRQFSNSRSEMNVSTLELGDSALYLCASSVDRVYLTDTQYFGPGTRLTVL.

This clonotype came up once. The CDR3, as DNA: TGCAGTGCCCCTAACCAGGGGAATGAAAAACTGTTTTTT. Encoded protein: CSAPNQGNEKLFF. The V call is TRBV20-1, the J call TRBJ1-4, with a possible D match to TRBD1 (6 bases). The germline V and J ends were trimmed by 6 bases and 5 bases, with 13 bases remaining between them. Per the germline V gene, CDR1 is DFQATT and CDR2 is SNEGSKA (reference sequence). This CDR3 has 13 amino acids.

This chain links TRBV2 with TRBJ2-7; either TRBD1 or TRBD2 may fit D (5 bases each). CDR1 and CDR2 (germline): SNHLY, FYNNEI. Trimming took 6 bases from V and 9 from J, leaving 27 bases between them. The CDR3 extends over 16 amino acids. The CDR3 sequence: CASRKQGEGRVRGQYF. The CDR3 nucleotides read TGTGCCAGCAGAAAGCAGGGTGAGGGCAGGGTACGGGGGCAGTACTTC.

This chain connects TRBV19 to TRBJ1-3; TRBD1 is a possible D gene (5 bases). V was clipped by 5 bases and J by 0 bases, with 11 bases between them. This CDR3 is built from 15 residues. Germline CDR1 reads LNHDA; CDR2 reads SQIVND (reference sequence). The CDR3 is CASSWDFGSGNTIYF. In nucleotides, the CDR3 is TGTGCCAGTAGTTGGGACTTCGGCTCTGGAAACACCATATATTTT.

V is TRBV2 and J is TRBJ2-5; 10 nucleotides line up with TRBD2. The CDR3 runs 15 residues. Unmatched junction bases numbered 6, after V lost 3 bases and J lost 5 bases. Germline CDR1 reads SNHLY; CDR2 reads FYNNEI. CDR3: CASSERLAGVETQYF. In DNA, the CDR3 is TGTGCCAGCAGTGAGAGGCTAGCGGGAGTTGAGACCCAGTACTTC. Drawing the rest from reference TRBV2 and TRBJ2-5, the complete variable domain is EPEVTQTPSHQVTQMGQEVILRCVPISNHLYFYWYRQILGQKVEFLVSFYNNEISEKSEIFDDQFSVERPDGSNFTLKIRSTKLEDSAMYFCASSERLAGVETQYFGPGTRLLVL.

In its sample, this clonotype was seen many times. The chain carries TRBV28 and TRBJ1-6; tentative D call: TRBD1 (6 bases). Germline V CDR1 and CDR2: MDHEN, SYDVKM. Trimming removed 4 bases at V and 8 bases at J, with 9 bases between. The CDR3 has 13 amino acids. As DNA, the CDR3 is TGTGCCAGCAGTTGGGGGCTTGATTCACCCCTCCACTTT. As protein: CASSWGLDSPLHF.

This clonotype was seen only a few times. The chain recombines TRBV18 with TRBJ2-7; weak D call: TRBD2 (6 bases). The germline V and J ends were trimmed by 1 base and 1 base, with 17 bases remaining between them. The CDR3 length is 17 residues. Germline-derived CDR1 and CDR2 are KGHSH and LQKENI. The CDR3 DNA sequence: TGTGCCAGCTCACCACGGGCCGGAGGGTCGGGGTCCTACGAGCAGTACTTC. Translation: CASSPRAGGSGSYEQYF.

This chain links TRBV2 with TRBJ2-3; D perhaps matches TRBD1 (5 bases). Germline V gene data show CDR1 as SNHLY and CDR2 as FYNNEI. Trimming took 9 bases from V and 1 from J, leaving 20 bases between them. CDR3 length: 16 residues. Here the CDR3 reads CASTIAGNRGTDTQYF. The DNA of the CDR3 is TGTGCCAGTACAATAGCAGGGAACCGTGGCACAGATACGCAGTATTTT. Filled out from reference TRBV2 and TRBJ2-3, the complete variable domain reads EPEVTQTPSHQVTQMGQEVILRCVPISNHLYFYWYRQILGQKVEFLVSFYNNEISEKSEIFDDQFSVERPDGSNFTLKIRSTKLEDSAMYFCASTIAGNRGTDTQYFGPGTRLTVL.

This clonotype appeared many times. The chain combines TRBV7-8 with TRBJ2-6; TRBD2 agrees at 14 bases. There are 19 residues in the CDR3. After removal of 1 base from V and 5 bases from J, the junction contained 7 bases not matched to a gene. The V gene's germline CDR1 is SGHVS and CDR2 FQNEAQ. CDR3 amino acids: CASSLVSTSGGARANVLTF. CDR3 bases: TGTGCCAGCAGCTTAGTATCGACTAGCGGGGGGGCGCGGGCCAACGTCCTGACTTTC.

This clonotype was found many times. V is TRBV5-6 and J is TRBJ1-1; unclear D gene. V lost 1 base and J 11 bases, leaving 12 bases between the germline ends. This CDR3 region has 12 residues. Germline V CDR1 and CDR2: SGHDT, YYEEEE. The DNA of the CDR3 is TGTGCCAGCAGCTTGCTCACGAATGAGGCTTTCTTT. This gives the protein CASSLLTNEAFF.

The sample holds many counts of this clonotype. CDR3 protein: CSARDGTSGRYNEQFF. Written as DNA, the CDR3 is TGCAGTGCTAGAGATGGGACTAGCGGACGATACAATGAGCAGTTCTTC. The chain combines TRBV20-1 with TRBJ2-1; 11 bases fit TRBD2. The CDR3 length is 16 residues. Per germline, CDR1 DFQATT and CDR2 SNEGSKA (reference sequence). Losses at the gene ends were 0 bases for V and 4 bases for J; bases not matched to a gene: 5.

This clonotype occurred a few times. The V and J genes are TRBV20-1 and TRBJ2-7, with a tentative D call TRBD2 (5 bases). This CDR3 comprises 15 residues. The ends were cut back, 1 base at V and 0 bases at J, with 13 bases in the middle. CDR1 is DFQATT, CDR2 SNEGSKA, per germline (reference sequence). CDR3 amino acids: CSARGAGVSSYEQYF. The CDR3 coding sequence is TGCAGTGCTAGAGGGGCCGGGGTAAGCTCCTACGAGCAGTACTTC.

V gene TRBV30 combines with J gene TRBJ1-3, with a tentative D call TRBD1 (5 bases). CDR1 and CDR2 (germline): GTSNPN, SVGIG (reference sequence). The CDR3 covers 14 residues. Trimming cost V 0 bases and J 7 bases, with 13 bases left between them. The chain's CDR3 is CAWSVGGGVNTIYF. The CDR3 DNA reads as TGTGCCTGGAGTGTAGGCGGGGGGGTGAACACCATATATTTT.

This clonotype has ten or more counts. The chain joins TRBV29-1 to TRBJ1-1; tentatively, D is TRBD1 (5 bases). Trimming removed 6 bases at V and 0 bases at J, with 11 bases between. Germline CDR1 SQVTM, CDR2 ANQGSEA. This CDR3 region has 13 residues. The CDR3 DNA follows: TGCAGCGTGAAGGGACTTCTGAACACTGAAGCTTTCTTT. This codes for CSVKGLLNTEAFF.

This clonotype was observed at least ten times. V gene TRBV7-8 combines with J gene TRBJ1-2, with D maybe TRBD1 (5 bases). The V gene's germline CDR1 is SGHVS and CDR2 FQNEAQ. The V end was cut by 1 base, the J end by 8 bases, with 17 bases between. The CDR3 is 15 residues long. The CDR3 nucleotides are TGTGCCAGCAGCTTAGACAGGAACAACCTAGGGGGCTACACCTTC. Protein: CASSLDRNNLGGYTF. The complete variable domain, with remaining parts taken from reference TRBV7-8 and TRBJ1-2, reads GAGVSQSPRYKVAKRGQDVALRCDPISGHVSLFWYQQALGQGPEFLTYFQNEAQLDKSGLPSDRFFAERPEGSVSTLKIQRTQQEDSAVYLCASSLDRNNLGGYTFGSGTRLTVV.

This clonotype was seen a few times. CDR3 coding DNA: TGTGCCAGCACCATGACACTGCAGTACTTC. The encoded protein is CASTMTLQYF. This sequence joins TRBV7-3 and TRBJ2-7, with D uncertain. Germline CDR1 reads SGHTA; CDR2 reads FQGTGA. Trimming left V 7 bases short and J 9 bases short, with 10 bases between. The CDR3 extends over 10 amino acids.

This chain uses TRBV29-1 with TRBJ2-7, with 7 bases lining up with TRBD1. Germline assignment: CDR1 SQVTM and CDR2 ANQGSEA. The J segment lost 2 bases and the V segment lost 8 bases, leaving 6 bases of the junction unmatched. The CDR3 is made up of 12 amino acids. The CDR3 is CSFQGETYEQYF. DNA for the CDR3: TGCAGCTTCCAGGGGGAGACCTACGAGCAGTACTTC.

This clonotype was observed at least ten times. The chain joins TRBV2 to TRBJ1-2; no reliable D call. With 1 base removed from V and 1 base from J, the gap between germline ends came to 4 bases. Germline loops: CDR1 SNHLY, CDR2 FYNNEI. The CDR3 is made up of 13 amino acids. CDR3 sequence (DNA): TGTGCCAGCAGTGAAGGATATAACTATGGCTACACCTTC. It codes for CASSEGYNYGYTF.

In the case of this clonotype: Mismatch with germline at one junction end may stem from a read error. The gene calls are TRBV7-9 and TRBJ2-7; the match to TRBD2 covers 8 bases. CDR1 is SEHNR and CDR2 is FQNEAQ in the germline V gene (reference sequence). CDR3 length: 17 amino acids. The CDR3 DNA reads as TGTGCCAGCAGCTTTAGGAGGGCAGCGGGAGAGCTCTACGGGCAGTACTTC. Translated, it gives CASSFRRAAGELYGQYF.

The chain joins TRBV5-1 to TRBJ2-3; 8 bases match TRBD2. Germline CDR1 and CDR2: SGHRS and YFSETQ. The J segment lost 0 bases and the V segment lost 3 bases, leaving 6 bases of the junction unmatched. This CDR3 is 16 amino acids long. This CDR3 reads CASSSGLASSTDTQYF. The CDR3 bases are TGCGCCAGCAGCTCCGGACTAGCTTCTAGCACAGATACGCAGTATTTT.

This sequence joins TRBV6-5 and TRBJ2-6; 12 bases fit TRBD1. Per germline, CDR1 MNHEY and CDR2 SVGAGI. This CDR3 region has 19 residues. The V and J ends lost 6 bases and 1 base, in that order; junction bases with no gene match: 10. The CDR3 spells CASSTLWGQGASGANVLTF. The CDR3 bases are TGTGCCAGCAGCACACTCTGGGGACAGGGGGCATCTGGGGCCAACGTCCTGACTTTC.

This clonotype was detected only once. In this CDR3 the conserved last residue, phenylalanine or tryptophan, is missing, so a read error is likely. The DNA is left out, because the CDR3 cannot be placed on it with certainty; the CDR3 is given as TCRdb lists it. The gene calls are TRBV28 and TRBJ1-2. Germline values: CDR1 MDHEN, CDR2 SYDVKM. The CDR3 length equals 13 residues, ends included. CDR3 amino acids: CASSPTATYGYAL.

Comments on this clonotype: At one of its ends the junction is not consistent with the germline gene, which may arise from a read error. The J gene is TRBJ1-1, the V gene TRBV15, with TRBD1 matching 7 bases. Germline V gives CDR1 LNHNV, CDR2 YYDKDF (reference sequence). There are 16 residues in the CDR3. The CDR3 is CAASSIVGTANTEAFF. In DNA form, the CDR3 reads TGTGCCGCCAGCAGCATAGTCGGGACAGCGAACACTGAAGCTTTCTTT. Based on the CDR3 plus reference TRBV15 and TRBJ1-1, the full variable domain is DAMVIQNPRYQVTQFGKPVTLSCSQTLNHNVMYWYQQKSSQAPKLLFHYYDKDFNNEADTPDNFQSRRPNTSFCFLDIRSPGLGDTAMYLCAASSIVGTANTEAFFGQGTRLTVV.